This entry describes one T cell receptor (beta chain). What it binds is not known. The length of the CDR3 is 15 residues. Germline assignment: CDR1 KGHSH and CDR2 LQKENI. V lost 0 bases and J lost 5; bases outside the gene matches: 7. This sample is drawn from a study of shared clonotypes between healthy human individuals. The input for sorted-subset replicate PCRs was about 200 ng DNA, approximately 30,000 T cell genomes. Profiled with immunoSEQ multiplex PCR; TCRdb holds only in-frame clones, not every one. The sample consists of just over 2,000,000 clones, about 95% of them appearing once. Whole-study results and caveats: Sequencing depth was predicted to influence how clonotypes are shared among donors. Sharing across four donors was seen in 4.5% to 5.5% of naive CD4 clonotypes.

Naive CD8 cells comprised CD45RO-negative, CCR7-positively selected cells, excluding terminally differentiated effector memory CD45RA+ cells. This TCR came from a man between 18 and 35 years old in good health. The chain is built from TRBV18 and TRBJ2-7; 7 bases align to TRBD1. The source material was naive CD8+ T cells sorted from blood. CDR3 nucleotide sequence: TGTGCCAGCTCACCACCGATAAACAGGGGCCACGAGCAGTACTTC. Protein: CASSPPINRGHEQYF.